This TCR beta chain was observed in a study of a mutant IDH1 vaccine in newly diagnosed glioma. Study context: Vaccine dosing followed radiotherapy by 4-6 weeks, or accompanied temozolomide cycles. The therapy given earlier, which was standard therapy, consisted of radiotherapy, temozolomide, or both, and most of the patients received both. Study findings and constraints: Immune responses induced by vaccination arose in 90% to 95% of the patients.

On this clone itself: Its specificity is not known.

Time point reported: week 47, end of study. The content of each vaccine dose was 300 ug of mutant IDH1 20-mer peptide, and topical imiquimod accompanied it. In weeks 1, 3, 5, 7, 11, 15, 19 and 23, patients were vaccinated. Libraries were prepared by immunoSEQ multiplex PCR; TCRdb keeps only in-frame clonotypes and omits some of them. This sample has 20,000 to 30,000 clones; 82% occur once, and the top ten carry over 3%. The sequencing here drew on PBMCs, taken from a glioma patient whose treatment included an IDH1 peptide vaccine. This sequence was found in a man aged 35 to 55 with glioma. Some clones in this sample may be carry-over from other donors' samples.

The CDR3 nucleotides are TGTGCCAGTAGTATAGGAAATCAGCCCCAGCATTTT. It specifies CASSIGNQPQHF. The gene calls are TRBV19 and TRBJ1-5, with unresolved D. Germline CDR1 LNHDA, CDR2 SQIVND (reference sequence). V lost 1 base, J lost 4 bases, and 2 bases lay in between. The CDR3 has 12 residues.